The 31 T cell receptor beta chains in this list originate from one sample, sequenced in a study of naive and memory T cell subsets. Points from the study as a whole: Naive repertoires, especially CD8, held a few larger clonotypes, possibly memory cells re-expressing CD45RA.

Their specific antigens are unknown. Both TRBC1 and TRBC2 were covered by a beta constant-region primer of two equimolar oligonucleotides. Four rounds of PCR amplified the ligated cDNA using nested alpha and beta constant-region primers plus SP2. Using its own MiXCR run on the UMI-ligation and nested PCR reads, TCRdb lists one record per CDR3 protein. This table has about 150,000 distinct CDR3 sequences, approximately 22% appearing once. The sample taken for sequencing was naive CD4+ T cells from blood. These receptors all stem from a human donor in good health.

The chain uses TRBV27 and TRBJ1-4; 9 bases align to TRBD1. Germline CDR1 reads MNHEY; CDR2 reads SMNVEV (reference sequence). The CDR3 is made up of 18 amino acids. J gave up 0 bases and V 6 bases, and 11 bases lay outside the gene matches. The DNA for the CDR3 is TGTGCCAGCAGCTCCAGGACAGGGGTTAGGGCAACTAATGAAAAACTGTTTTTT. This sequence encodes CASSSRTGVRATNEKLFF.

This clonotype came up many times. V is TRBV11-2 and J is TRBJ2-5; the D is unclear. CDR1 and CDR2 from the germline V gene are SGHAT and FQNNGV. V lost 5 bases to trimming and J lost 4 bases, with 14 bases between them. The CDR3 spans 14 residues. CDR3 sequence: CASSLGPTGETQYF. The CDR3 bases are TGTGCCAGCAGCCTAGGACCTACTGGAGAGACCCAGTACTTC. Variable domain in full (rest from reference TRBV11-2 and TRBJ2-5): EAGVAQSPRYKIIEKRQSVAFWCNPISGHATLYWYQQILGQGPKLLIQFQNNGVVDDSQLPKDRFSAERLKGVDSTLKIQPAKLEDSAVYLCASSLGPTGETQYFGPGTRLLVL.

The chain uses TRBV12-3 or TRBV12-4 and TRBJ2-1; D possibly corresponds to TRBD1 (6 bases). Trimming shortened V by 6 bases and J by 13 bases, and 13 bases separated the two germline ends. The CDR3 spans 11 residues. The CDR3 DNA reads as TGTGCCAGCAGGCTGGGGGCTCCCCAGTTCTTC. Translation: CASRLGAPQFF.

On this clonotype itself: Without the conserved terminal phenylalanine or tryptophan, this CDR3 likely stems from a read error. This chain uses TRBV3-1 with TRBJ1-3; 9 nucleotides match TRBD1. The germline V gene has CDR1 LGHDT and CDR2 YNNKEL (reference sequence). Trimming cost V 4 bases and J 2 bases; bases outside gene matches: 9. This CDR3 comprises 17 residues. The CDR3 sequence: CASSPSEWDRAGNTIYL. CDR3 DNA: TGTGCCAGCAGCCCTTCGGAGTGGGACAGGGCTGGAAACACCATATATCTT.

This chain uses TRBV29-1 with TRBJ2-1; TRBD2 aligns across 8 bases. This CDR3 is built from 14 residues. After removal of 5 bases from V and 6 bases from J, the junction contained 9 bases not matched to a gene. CDR1 and CDR2 (germline): SQVTM, ANQGSEA. The CDR3 coding sequence is TGCAGCGTTAAACTAGCGGAAGCCCCCAATGAGCAGTTCTTC. It translates to CSVKLAEAPNEQFF.

V and J are TRBV18 and TRBJ2-5; either TRBD1 or TRBD2 may supply D (5 bases each). Between the trimmed V and J ends, which lost 6 bases and 2 bases, there was a span of 19 bases. The CDR3 contains 16 residues. Germline lookup yields CDR1 KGHSH and CDR2 LQKENI. The CDR3 loop reads CASSTRPGRQQETQYF. The CDR3 coding sequence is TGTGCCAGCTCGACAAGACCGGGACGGCAACAAGAGACCCAGTACTTC.

This clonotype was picked up many times. V is TRBV24-1 and J is TRBJ2-4; no definite D call. V lost 3 bases and J lost 9, with 11 bases in between. In germline, CDR1 is KGHDR, CDR2 SFDVKD. There are 13 residues in the CDR3. As DNA, the CDR3 is TGTGCCACCAGTGATGCCCACCACACCATTCAGTACTTC. Residues: CATSDAHHTIQYF.

The chain links TRBV12-3 or TRBV12-4 to TRBJ1-4, with TRBD1 as a possible D gene (5 bases). V lost 2 bases and J lost 6, with 10 bases in between. The CDR3 contains 14 residues. The CDR3 DNA follows: TGTGCCAGCAGTTTATGGGCCAGGGATGAAAAACTGTTTTTT. Translated, it gives CASSLWARDEKLFF.

This chain connects TRBV6-2 or TRBV6-3 to TRBJ1-6; D not resolved. V lost 6 bases and J 4 bases, leaving 13 bases between the germline ends. CDR3 length equals 15 residues. The V gene's germline CDR1 is MNHEY and CDR2 SVGEGT. In nucleotides, the CDR3 is TGTGCCAGCAGCCTGTTTCGGGCTTATAATTCACCCCTCCACTTT. Residues: CASSLFRAYNSPLHF.

This clonotype came up a few times. V and J are TRBV15 and TRBJ2-5; D is ambiguous. Trimming took off 0 bases at V and 4 bases at J, with 12 bases between the two ends. The CDR3 has 15 amino acids. Germline values: CDR1 LNHNV, CDR2 YYDKDF (reference sequence). As DNA, the CDR3 is TGTGCCACCAGCAGAGAATCCTTGATTGGAGAGACCCAGTACTTC. Translating it yields CATSRESLIGETQYF.

This chain links TRBV28 with TRBJ1-2; 7 bases fit TRBD1. This CDR3 has 15 residues. With 1 base clipped from V and 4 bases from J, the junction kept 6 bases outside the gene matches. Germline values: CDR1 MDHEN, CDR2 SYDVKM. The CDR3 sequence: CASSLLGQTFYGYTF. CDR3 DNA sequence: TGTGCCAGCAGTTTATTGGGACAGACATTCTATGGCTACACCTTC.

This chain uses TRBV14 with TRBJ2-1; no clear D. The V and J ends lost 0 bases and 5 bases respectively, with 2 bases between them. In germline, CDR1 is SGHDN, CDR2 FVKESK. This CDR3 comprises 12 residues. CDR3 in DNA: TGTGCCAGCAGCCAAGACCACAATGAGCAGTTCTTC. Its protein is CASSQDHNEQFF.

This sequence joins TRBV28 and TRBJ2-4; 7 bases line up with TRBD1. The trim removed 6 bases at V and 0 bases at J, leaving 5 bases unmatched. The CDR3 has 15 residues. The germline CDR1 and CDR2 sequences are MDHEN and SYDVKM. The CDR3 sequence: CASSRTGVAKNIQYF. The DNA of the CDR3 is TGTGCCAGCAGCCGAACAGGGGTAGCCAAAAACATTCAGTACTTC.

Only a few counts were recorded for this clonotype. The chain recombines TRBV11-2 with TRBJ2-2; a possible D gene is TRBD1 (6 bases). Germline V gene sequence: CDR1 SGHAT, CDR2 FQNNGV. This CDR3 has 18 residues. The V end was cut by 3 bases, the J end by 2 bases, with 19 bases between. The DNA for the CDR3 is TGTGCCAGCAGCTTCGGATCAGGACAGTTGATTAACACCGGGGAGCTGTTTTTT. It translates to CASSFGSGQLINTGELFF. The variable domain in full, completed from reference TRBV11-2 and TRBJ2-2, reads EAGVAQSPRYKIIEKRQSVAFWCNPISGHATLYWYQQILGQGPKLLIQFQNNGVVDDSQLPKDRFSAERLKGVDSTLKIQPAKLEDSAVYLCASSFGSGQLINTGELFFGEGSRLTVL.

This chain uses TRBV7-7 with TRBJ2-7, with 8 bases that match TRBD1. The CDR3 is made up of 14 amino acids. Germline values: CDR1 SSHAT, CDR2 FNYEAQ (reference sequence). V lost 2 bases to trimming and J lost 5 bases; unmatched junction nucleotides: 5. CDR3 sequence reads: CASSLSPTGDEQYF. The CDR3 DNA follows: TGTGCCAGCAGCTTATCCCCGACAGGGGACGAGCAGTACTTC.

This rearrangement joins TRBV6-5 to TRBJ1-2; a possible D gene is TRBD1 (6 bases). Between the trimmed V and J ends, which lost 5 bases and 1 base, there was a span of 14 bases. This CDR3 contains 15 residues. CDR1 is MNHEY and CDR2 is SVGAGI in the germline V gene. In nucleotides, the CDR3 is TGTGCCAGCAGTCCCACAGGGCCGGATAACTATGGCTACACCTTC. Translation gives CASSPTGPDNYGYTF.

This clonotype showed up just a few times. The rearrangement joins TRBV28 to TRBJ2-1; 10 bases match TRBD2. V lost 4 bases to trimming and J lost 1 base; unmatched junction nucleotides: 4. There are 16 residues in the CDR3. The germline CDR1 and CDR2 sequences are MDHEN and SYDVKM. The CDR3 sequence is CASSSKLAGSYNEQFF. DNA of the CDR3: TGTGCCAGCAGTTCCAAACTAGCGGGATCCTACAATGAGCAGTTCTTC.

The genes are TRBV27 and TRBJ2-7; 7 bases agree with TRBD1. The germline V gene encodes CDR1 MNHEY and CDR2 SMNVEV (reference sequence). The CDR3 sequence is 15 residues long. Germline trimming cut 0 bases from V and 5 bases from J; bases unmatched to any gene: 7. This CDR3 is CASSLSKGARNEQYF. The CDR3 DNA reads as TGTGCCAGCAGTTTATCCAAGGGGGCGCGCAACGAGCAGTACTTC.

This clonotype was observed a handful of times. J is TRBJ2-1 and V is TRBV9; D is perhaps TRBD2 (6 bases). The V gene lost 0 bases and the J gene lost 7 bases, with 11 bases spanning the gap. Germline loops: CDR1 SGDLS, CDR2 YYNGEE. This CDR3 is 14 amino acids long. The CDR3 protein is CASSVAGVRNEQFF. The CDR3 DNA reads TGTGCCAGCAGCGTAGCGGGAGTGCGGAATGAGCAGTTCTTC.

The rearrangement links TRBV7-2 to TRBJ2-4, with D possibly matching TRBD2 (6 bases). V lost 1 base and J lost 4, with 17 bases in between. The V gene's germline CDR1 is SGHTA and CDR2 FQGNSA. This CDR3 spans 17 amino acids. The DNA for the CDR3 is TGTGCCAGCAGCTTAGACTCCCGCCGGAGGGTAAAAAACATTCAGTACTTC. Protein: CASSLDSRRRVKNIQYF. Full variable domain (missing parts from reference TRBV7-2 and TRBJ2-4): GAGVSQSPSNKVTEKGKDVELRCDPISGHTALYWYRQSLGQGLEFLIYFQGNSAPDKSGLPSDRFSAERTGGSVSTLTIQRTQQEDSAVYLCASSLDSRRRVKNIQYFGAGTRLSVL.

The chain joins TRBV6-5 to TRBJ1-1; 7 bases map to TRBD1. In germline, CDR1 is MNHEY, CDR2 SVGAGI. The CDR3 contains 15 residues. Unmatched junction bases numbered 5, after V lost 0 bases and J lost 4 bases. CDR3 in amino acids: CASSYSLDRRTEAFF. The CDR3 nucleotides read TGTGCCAGCAGTTACTCCTTGGACAGGCGCACTGAAGCTTTCTTT.

This clonotype was observed a handful of times. V gene TRBV5-4 combines with J gene TRBJ2-2, with D perhaps assigned TRBD1 or TRBD2 (5 bases each). Trimming removed 4 bases at V and 3 bases at J, with 16 bases between. The CDR3 has 16 residues. Germline V lookup: CDR1 SGHNT, CDR2 YYREEE (reference sequence). The CDR3 DNA follows: TGTGCCAGCAGCGTGGACCGGGACCCTTACACCGGGGAGCTGTTTTTT. Translated: CASSVDRDPYTGELFF.

This clonotype was seen more than once but under ten times. The chain recombines TRBV28 with TRBJ2-3; D remains unclear. Germline CDR1 and CDR2: MDHEN and SYDVKM. Trimming took off 3 bases at V and 4 bases at J, with 14 bases between the two ends. The CDR3 spans 15 residues. This CDR3 is CASSFTVLSPDTQYF. In DNA, the CDR3 is TGTGCCAGCAGTTTCACAGTCCTAAGCCCAGATACGCAGTATTTT.

This chain uses TRBV29-1 with TRBJ2-3, with D perhaps TRBD1 (6 bases). Trimming cost V 4 bases and J 2 bases, with 10 bases left between them. The CDR3 sequence is 13 residues long. CDR1 SQVTM and CDR2 ANQGSEA come from the germline V gene. The CDR3 DNA sequence: TGCAGCGTTGTGGGACATTACACAGATACGCAGTATTTT. Encoded protein: CSVVGHYTDTQYF.

The CDR3 is CASSRGREGVYEQYF. In nucleotides, the CDR3 is TGTGCCAGCAGCCGCGGTCGGGAGGGGGTCTACGAGCAGTACTTC. The chain has TRBV7-9 and TRBJ2-7; 8 bases are a match to TRBD2. The germline CDR1 and CDR2 sequences are SEHNR and FQNEAQ (reference sequence). The J segment lost 3 bases and the V segment lost 5 bases, leaving 9 bases of the junction unmatched. The CDR3 has 15 amino acids. The entire variable domain, with the rest obtained from reference TRBV7-9 and TRBJ2-7, is as follows: DTGVSQNPRHKITKRGQNVTFRCDPISEHNRLYWYRQTLGQGPEFLTYFQNEAQLEKSRLLSDRFSAERPKGSFSTLEIQRTEQGDSAMYLCASSRGREGVYEQYFGPGTRLTVT.

The chain combines TRBV24-1 with TRBJ1-4; weak D call: TRBD1 (5 bases). Germline assignment: CDR1 KGHDR and CDR2 SFDVKD. V shed 9 bases and J shed 0 bases, with 10 bases lying between them. The CDR3 contains 14 residues. The CDR3 region is CATSEGATNEKLFF. CDR3 bases: TGTGCCACCTCCGAAGGGGCAACTAATGAAAAACTGTTTTTT.

The chain uses TRBV3-1 and TRBJ2-1; D remains unclear. Germline V gene lookup returns CDR1 LGHDT and CDR2 YNNKEL (reference sequence). The CDR3 has 14 amino acids. V lost 4 bases and J 5 bases, leaving 12 bases between the germline ends. The CDR3 sequence is CASSPPPRHNEQFF. The DNA of the CDR3 is TGTGCCAGCAGCCCACCGCCACGGCACAATGAGCAGTTCTTC.

This chain connects TRBV18 to TRBJ1-1; D is undetermined. The ends were cut back, 2 bases at V and 3 bases at J, with 16 bases in the middle. This CDR3 contains 16 residues. CDR1 is KGHSH and CDR2 is LQKENI in the germline V gene. The CDR3 coding sequence is TGTGCCAGCTCACCATCTAATTCCCTTGGGGACACTGAAGCTTTCTTT. Residues: CASSPSNSLGDTEAFF.

This clonotype was recorded many times. The chain has TRBV29-1 and TRBJ2-1; no firm D call. CDR1 and CDR2 (germline): SQVTM, ANQGSEA. This CDR3 spans 15 amino acids. V gave up 4 bases and J gave up 0 bases, with 13 bases separating them. The CDR3 DNA sequence: TGCAGCGTTGCCCCCCCTATTAGCTCCTACAATGAGCAGTTCTTC. Translating gives CSVAPPISSYNEQFF.

V gene TRBV2 combines with J gene TRBJ2-7, with D perhaps matching TRBD1 or TRBD2 (6 bases each). Germline V lookup: CDR1 SNHLY, CDR2 FYNNEI. Trimming removed 6 bases at V and 6 bases at J, with 18 bases between. The CDR3 extends over 14 amino acids. CDR3 bases: TGTGCCAGCAGGCGGGGACAAGGGGTGGCCGAGCAGTACTTC. Protein sequence: CASRRGQGVAEQYF.

This clonotype was seen only a few times. V usage is TRBV5-1 and J usage is TRBJ2-3; D is possibly TRBD2 (6 bases). Looked up from germline, CDR1 is SGHRS and CDR2 is YFSETQ. This CDR3 has 13 residues. Trimming left V 3 bases short and J 4 bases short, with 9 bases between. Here the CDR3 reads CASSSLAADTQYF. The CDR3 DNA reads TGCGCCAGCAGCTCACTAGCAGCAGATACGCAGTATTTT. Combining the CDR3 with reference TRBV5-1 and TRBJ2-3 gives the whole variable domain KAGVTQTPRYLIKTRGQQVTLSCSPISGHRSVSWYQQTPGQGLQFLFEYFSETQRNKGNFPGRFSGRQFSNSRSEMNVSTLELGDSALYLCASSSLAADTQYFGPGTRLTVL.